This is a list of T cell receptor beta chains from one sample in a study of blood T cell repertoires in COVID-19. Profiled with immunoSEQ multiplex PCR; TCRdb holds only in-frame clones, not every one. Of about 100,000 clones in the sample, 80% were seen once. Sequencing was performed on peripheral blood. The receptors shown here come from a man aged 70 or older with active or convalescent COVID-19. The CDR3 runs from the conserved cysteine through the conserved F or W. D genes are given only for firm matches. Clone size is stated in some rows and not others, as once, few, many or a class when expanded.

clone size	V gene	D gene	J gene	CDR3 DNA	CDR3 protein
NA	TRBV10-3	NA	TRBJ2-1	TGTGCCATCAGGTTGGCGGGGTCCAATGAGCAGTTCTTC	CAIRLAGSNEQFF
NA	TRBV28	NA	TRBJ1-2	TGTGCCAGCAGAGTCGAGAAGGGGCGAGCTAACTATGGCTACACCTTC	CASRVEKGRANYGYTF
NA	TRBV6-5	NA	TRBJ1-2	TGTGCCAGCAGGAAGGTCGGGGGAACTAACTATGGCTACACCTTC	CASRKVGGTNYGYTF
once	TRBV6-5	NA	TRBJ2-3	TGTGCCAGCACCCTACGGGGGAACACAGATACGCAGTATTTT	CASTLRGNTDTQYF
NA	TRBV24-1	NA	TRBJ1-1	TGTGCCACCAGGTCCCACTCGGGGAACAGTGAAGCTTTCTTT	CATRSHSGNSEAFF
NA	TRBV4-1	TRBD1	TRBJ1-1	TGCGCCAGCAGCCACCAGGGGGCAGGCACTGAAGCTTTCTTT	CASSHQGAGTEAFF
NA	TRBV6-6	TRBD1	TRBJ1-4	TGTGCCAGCAATACAAGGACAGGGCGCGAAAAACTGTTTTTT	CASNTRTGREKLFF
NA	TRBV5-5	NA	TRBJ1-1	TGTGCCAGCAGCTTCCCAGTGGGCGAAGCTTTCTTT	CASSFPVGEAFF
once	TRBV5-6	NA	TRBJ2-1	TGTGCCAGCAGCCCTGAAGGCGGCCGTTACAATGAGCAGTTCTTC	CASSPEGGRYNEQFF
NA	TRBV5-1	NA	TRBJ2-6	TGCGCCAGCAGCTTGTCACCGGGGATGGGGTCTGGGGCCAACGTCCTGACTTTC	CASSLSPGMGSGANVLTF
NA	TRBV4-1	TRBD1	TRBJ2-7	TGCGCCAGCAGACAAGCCGGGACAGGGGGATCCCTAACGGGCGAGCAGTACTTC	CASRQAGTGGSLTGEQYF
once	TRBV24-1	NA	TRBJ2-2	TGTGCCACCAGTGCGGGGTTAGCCGGGGAGCTGTTTTTT	CATSAGLAGELFF
NA	TRBV4-1	TRBD2	TRBJ2-4	TGCGCCAGCAGCCAAGATAACGCGGGAGCGACCTCAACCAAAAACATTCAGTACTTC	CASSQDNAGATSTKNIQYF
NA	TRBV25-1	NA	TRBJ1-1	TGTGCCAGCAGTGAATTAGTCCCAAAAGCTTTCTTT	CASSELVPKAFF
NA	TRBV5-1	NA	TRBJ1-2	TGCGCCAGCAGCTCCCGACAGGACCCGAGCTATGGCTACACCTTC	CASSSRQDPSYGYTF
NA	TRBV13	TRBD1	TRBJ2-3	TGTGCCAGCAGCTTATACTCGGGACAGAGTCTCAATACGCAGTATTTT	CASSLYSGQSLNTQYF
few	TRBV2	TRBD2	TRBJ2-1	TGTGCCAGCAGTGAAAGCGGACTAGCGGGAATCAATGAGCAGTTCTTC	CASSESGLAGINEQFF
NA	TRBV5-4	TRBD1	TRBJ1-2	TGTGCCAGCAGCTTCGGGACAGGGAACTATGGCTACACCTTC	CASSFGTGNYGYTF
NA	TRBV5-4	TRBD2	TRBJ2-7	TGTGCCAGCAGCCTCGGACTAGTCTACGAGCAGTACTTC	CASSLGLVYEQYF
once	TRBV4-2	NA	TRBJ2-3	TGTGCCAGCAGCCCACGGTCGGGGGGCGCCGGGGCTGGGCCCAATACGCAGTATTTT	CASSPRSGGAGAGPNTQYF
NA	TRBV11-3	TRBD1	TRBJ2-2	TGTGCCAGCAGCCAAACAGGGGGCTCCGGGGAGCTGTTTTTT	CASSQTGGSGELFF
NA	TRBV5-1	TRBD1	TRBJ1-4	TGCGCCAGCAGCTTGGGGTCAGGGGGCGGTGGTGAAAAACTGTTTTTT	CASSLGSGGGGEKLFF
once	TRBV6-2/TRBV6-3	TRBD2	TRBJ2-1	TGTGCCAGCAGCACTACTAGCGGGGGGGATAATGAGCAGTTCTTC	CASSTTSGGDNEQFF
NA	TRBV6-6	TRBD1	TRBJ1-1	TGTGCCAGCAGCCCTACAGGGGCCGGCATGAACACTGAAGCTTTCTTT	CASSPTGAGMNTEAFF
NA	TRBV7-9	TRBD1	TRBJ2-3	TGTGCCAGCAGCTTAGGGACAGGGGTTGAGACGCAGTATTTT	CASSLGTGVETQYF
NA	TRBV5-6	NA	TRBJ1-5	TGTGCCAGCAGCATAAGCAATCAGCCCCAGCATTTT	CASSISNQPQHF
NA	TRBV6-5	NA	TRBJ2-7	TGTGCCAGCACCCGGGGGGCCGAGCAGTACTTC	CASTRGAEQYF
NA	TRBV6-2/TRBV6-3	NA	TRBJ2-5	TGTGCCAGCAGTTACGCCGGACAGAAGTACTTC	CASSYAGQKYF
NA	TRBV4-1	TRBD1	TRBJ1-5	TGCGCCAGCAGCCAAGCGCCGGGACAGGGAGAGCCCCAGCATTTT	CASSQAPGQGEPQHF
NA	TRBV7-3	TRBD2	TRBJ2-2	TGTGCCAGCAGCCTCACGGGACTAGCGGGAGCGAGGACAGGGAACACCGGGGAGCTGTTTTTT	CASSLTGLAGARTGNTGELFF
NA	TRBV15	NA	TRBJ1-2	TGTGCCACCAGCAGAGATAGTGTCGCCAGGGTTAACTATGGCTACACCTTC	CATSRDSVARVNYGYTF
NA	TRBV19	NA	TRBJ1-3	TGTGCCAGTAGCGACACGGACTCTGGAAACACCATATATTTT	CASSDTDSGNTIYF
NA	TRBV18	TRBD2	TRBJ2-5	TGTGCCAGCTCACCGCCGGGACTAGCGGGGGGCATCGAGACCCAGTACTTC	CASSPPGLAGGIETQYF
NA	TRBV5-3	NA	TRBJ1-3	TGTGCCAGAAGCTTTCAGGGTCCTGGAAACACCATATATTTT	CARSFQGPGNTIYF
few	TRBV2	TRBD1	TRBJ1-4	TGTGCCAGCAGTCTTTGGACAGGGGTTGGAGAAAAACTGTTTTTT	CASSLWTGVGEKLFF
NA	TRBV7-2	TRBD1	TRBJ1-2	TGTGCCAGCAGCTTGGCGGGGACAGGGGGCTACTATGGCTACACCTTC	CASSLAGTGGYYGYTF
NA	TRBV25-1	NA	TRBJ2-3	TGTGCCAGCAGTTTCACAAGAAGCACAGATACGCAGTATTTT	CASSFTRSTDTQYF
NA	TRBV5-6	TRBD2	TRBJ2-2	TGTGCCAGCAGGCGACTAGCGGAGTACACCGGGGAGCTGTTTTTT	CASRRLAEYTGELFF
NA	TRBV3-1/TRBV3-2	NA	TRBJ2-2	TGTGCCAGCAGCCATAACAGGGCCGGGGAGCTGTTTTTT	CASSHNRAGELFF
NA	TRBV7-2	NA	TRBJ1-1	TGTGCCAGCAGCTCCGCGGTCGGTAGGAACACTGAAGCTTTCTTT	CASSSAVGRNTEAFF
NA	TRBV7-7	TRBD1	TRBJ1-4	TGTGCCAGCGGCAGGGGGTATAATGAAAAACTGTTTTTT	CASGRGYNEKLFF
NA	TRBV7-2	TRBD1	TRBJ2-2	TGTGCCAGCAGCTTAAGGACAGGGGGTCCTATGAACACCGGGGAGCTGTTTTTT	CASSLRTGGPMNTGELFF
once	TRBV7-9	TRBD1	TRBJ1-5	TGTGCCAGCAGCCGCGGGACAGGGAATTTGGGGAGCAATCAGCCCCAGCATTTT	CASSRGTGNLGSNQPQHF
NA	TRBV5-6	NA	TRBJ1-3	TGTGCCAGCAGCTTGGGTCTAGTATCTGGAAACACCATATATTTT	CASSLGLVSGNTIYF